This T cell receptor (beta chain) is from a study of T cell clonality in common variable immunodeficiency. Equal genomic DNA amounts from CVID and control samples were sequenced. The table came from immunoSEQ multiplex PCR; TCRdb's copy has only in-frame clones and leaves some out. The record shows 25,000 to 30,000 clones for this sample, with no singletons present. This clone was recorded at least ten times. Its antigen is still unknown. From the germline J gene comes the end of the CDR3, since the read stops 3 residues before it. The V gene end was trimmed by 0 bases and the J gene end by 9 bases; junction bases not matched to a gene: 3. This CDR3 comprises 14 residues. The germline gives CDR1 MNHEY, CDR2 SVGEGT. General study results and limits: Shared TCRbeta clones were fewer between CVID subjects than controls. CVID subjects had higher TCRbeta clonality than healthy controls, most marked in about a third. Fewer deletions and N-nucleotide insertions were reportedly seen in common variable immunodeficiency TCR beta sequences.

Sequencing was carried out using peripheral blood mononuclear cells. The receptor was isolated from a human donor with common variable immunodeficiency. The rearrangement uses TRBV6-2 or TRBV6-3 and TRBJ2-1; 9 bases agree with TRBD2. The CDR3 sequence: CASSYSGRGGEQFF. The CDR3 bases that were read are TGTGCCAGCAGTTACTCGGGGCGGGGGGGTGAG.